The 25 T cell receptor beta chains listed next were all sequenced from one sample in a study of cytomegalovirus exposure and HLA in healthy donors. PCR was performed using 60 Vbeta and 13 Jbeta primers. The repertoire was sequenced with immunoSEQ multiplex PCR; TCRdb's copy has only in-frame clones and lacks some. Recorded for this sample: 55,000 to 70,000 clones. Sequences were obtained from PBMCs. The receptors shown here come from a female donor in good health and CMV-seropositive.

The genes are TRBV19 and TRBJ1-2, with TRBD1 identical over 12 bases. The CDR3 loop spans 14 amino acids. V gave up 3 bases and J gave up 8 bases; unmatched junction bases: 4. Germline loops: CDR1 LNHDA, CDR2 SQIVND (reference sequence). The CDR3 protein is CASSIGDRGQGYTF. CDR3 DNA: TGTGCCAGTAGTATTGGGGACAGGGGGCAAGGCTACACCTTC.

The J gene is TRBJ1-2, the V gene TRBV30, with D hard to call. Trimming cost V 0 bases and J 4 bases, with 24 bases left between them. Germline assignment: CDR1 GTSNPN and CDR2 SVGIG (reference sequence). CDR3 length equals 18 residues. For the CDR3, the DNA is TGTGCCTGGAGTGTATCGCGGATATCCCCTCTAACTACCTATGGCTACACCTTC. This encodes CAWSVSRISPLTTYGYTF.

CDR3 in DNA: TGCGCCAGCAGCCAAGATAGGACAGGCGACGAAAAACTGTTTTTT. The encoded protein is CASSQDRTGDEKLFF. The chain has TRBV4-3 and TRBJ1-4, with 7 bases aligning to TRBD1. Per the germline V gene, CDR1 is LGHNA and CDR2 is YSLEER. V was pared by 0 bases and J by 8 bases, with 6 bases of the junction left unmatched. The CDR3 covers 15 residues.

Of note for this clone: One end of the junction fails to match germline, which may point to a read error. J is TRBJ2-2 and V is TRBV7-7; D perhaps matches TRBD1 (6 bases). Germline CDR1 is SSHAT and CDR2 is FNYEAQ (reference sequence). The CDR3 loop spans 15 amino acids. CDR3 DNA: TGTGCTAGCAGCTTAGCAGGGGCCCCCACCGGGGAGCTGTTTTTT. Translation gives CASSLAGAPTGELFF.

V and J are TRBV7-2 and TRBJ2-3, with TRBD1 as a possible D gene (6 bases). Germline CDR1 is SGHTA and CDR2 is FQGNSA. V was clipped by 6 bases and J by 6 bases, with 19 bases between them. The CDR3 contains 15 residues. The CDR3 reads CASRPPGTLTDTQYF. Here the CDR3 DNA reads TGTGCCAGCAGACCTCCGGGGACACTAACTGATACGCAGTATTTT.

The chain employs TRBV5-1 and TRBJ1-1, with TRBD1 matching 7 bases. Germline V gene data show CDR1 as SGHRS and CDR2 as YFSETQ. The CDR3 sequence is 15 residues long. V trimming: 0 bases; J trimming: 4 bases; junction bases outside the gene matches: 6. CDR3 amino acids: CASSLGNRQGTEAFF. CDR3 nucleotide sequence: TGCGCCAGCAGCTTGGGAAACCGACAGGGCACTGAAGCTTTCTTT.

The genes are TRBV4-3 and TRBJ2-6; D is undetermined. Germline V lookup: CDR1 LGHNA, CDR2 YSLEER. V was cut by 0 bases and J by 0 bases, with 9 bases left in between. The length of the CDR3 is 17 residues. For the CDR3, the DNA is TGCGCCAGCAGCCAAGACGGTGAATCCTCTGGGGCCAACGTCCTGACTTTC. It is translated as CASSQDGESSGANVLTF.

The V gene is TRBV4-2, the J gene TRBJ1-2; D remains ambiguous. V lost 0 bases to trimming and J lost 0 bases, with 11 bases between them. CDR1 LGHNA and CDR2 YNFKEQ come from the germline V gene. CDR3 length: 16 residues. CDR3 amino acids: CASSQDITAANYGYTF. CDR3 DNA: TGTGCCAGCAGCCAAGATATAACAGCCGCTAACTATGGCTACACCTTC.

The CDR3 is CASSPRTGDGKQPQHF. CDR3 DNA sequence: TGTGCCAGCAGTCCCAGGACAGGAGATGGGAAACAGCCCCAGCATTTT. The chain joins TRBV28 to TRBJ1-5; TRBD1 aligns across 7 bases. The germline V gene has CDR1 MDHEN and CDR2 SYDVKM. CDR3 size: 16 residues. V trimming: 5 bases; J trimming: 7 bases; junction bases outside the gene matches: 14.

Worth noting for this clone: The sample carries other DNA sequences with the same CDR3. The chain couples TRBV19 to TRBJ1-4; tentatively, D is TRBD1 (5 bases). Trimming stripped 6 bases from V and 8 bases from J, with 16 bases between. This CDR3 region has 14 residues. Germline-derived CDR1 and CDR2 are LNHDA and SQIVND (reference sequence). CDR3 coding DNA: TGTGCCAGTAGCAGTCCAGGGTTCCGGGAAAAACTGTTTTTT. It codes for CASSSPGFREKLFF. The full variable domain, its missing parts supplied by reference TRBV19 and TRBJ1-4, is DGGITQSPKYLFRKEGQNVTLSCEQNLNHDAMYWYRQDPGQGLRLIYYSQIVNDFQKGDIAEGYSVSREKKESFPLTVTSAQKNPTAFYLCASSSPGFREKLFFGSGTQLSVL.

CDR3 sequence reads: CASVRGGVGSNQPQHF. CDR3 sequence (DNA): TGTGCCAGCGTCCGGGGGGGGGTAGGGAGCAATCAGCCCCAGCATTTT. V and J are TRBV28 and TRBJ1-5; tentatively, D is TRBD1 (5 bases). Trimming removed 8 bases from V and 1 base from J, with 18 bases in between. There are 16 residues in the CDR3. Germline CDR1 MDHEN, CDR2 SYDVKM.

The chain recombines TRBV29-1 with TRBJ2-1, with D possibly TRBD2 on 7 matching bases. Germline CDR1 SQVTM, CDR2 ANQGSEA. Deletions cut 3 bases from V and 0 bases from J, with 24 bases between. The CDR3 is made up of 19 amino acids. The chain's CDR3 is CSVDLRGQYRMSSYNEQFF. In DNA, the CDR3 is TGCAGCGTTGATCTGCGGGGGCAATACCGTATGAGCTCCTACAATGAGCAGTTCTTC.

J is TRBJ1-1 and V is TRBV13; D uncertain. Trimming pared 4 bases from V and 1 base from J, leaving 13 bases between. The CDR3 sequence is 15 residues long. The germline gives CDR1 PRHDT, CDR2 FYEKMQ (reference sequence). The CDR3 region is CASSSRPRGNTEAFF. The CDR3 DNA reads TGTGCCAGCAGCTCCCGGCCGCGGGGGAACACTGAAGCTTTCTTT.

The rearrangement uses TRBV30 and TRBJ2-3, with 12 bases that match TRBD1. With 1 base clipped from V and 3 bases from J, the junction kept 17 bases outside the gene matches. The CDR3 loop spans 20 amino acids. The germline V gene has CDR1 GTSNPN and CDR2 SVGIG (reference sequence). The CDR3 spells CAWSDLSPGQGAIGTDTQYF. CDR3 nucleotides: TGTGCCTGGAGTGACCTTTCACCGGGACAGGGGGCTATTGGGACAGATACGCAGTATTTT.

The V gene is TRBV10-3, the J gene TRBJ1-5, with 7 bases that match TRBD1. Per the germline V gene, CDR1 is ENHRY and CDR2 is SYGVKD. V was clipped by 4 bases and J by 3 bases; unmatched bases: 6. The CDR3 loop spans 15 amino acids. The CDR3 sequence is CAISAGQETNQPQHF. CDR3 DNA sequence: TGTGCCATCAGTGCCGGACAGGAGACCAATCAGCCCCAGCATTTT.

The V gene is TRBV28, the J gene TRBJ2-2; 7 positions match TRBD2. The CDR3 has 17 amino acids. The V segment lost 1 base and the J segment 0 bases; nucleotides outside the gene matches: 5. Germline-derived CDR1 and CDR2 are MDHEN and SYDVKM. CDR3 nucleotide sequence: TGTGCCAGCAGTTTATCTCCCAGCGGGACGAACACCGGGGAGCTGTTTTTT. Amino acids: CASSLSPSGTNTGELFF.

CDR3 bases: TGTGCCAGCAGCACCCAGACGGGGTCAGAGACCCAGTACTTC. Protein sequence: CASSTQTGSETQYF. V is TRBV7-6 and J is TRBJ2-5, with a tentative D call TRBD2 (5 bases). The germline CDR1 and CDR2 sequences are SGHVS and FNYEAQ. Deletions cut 5 bases from V and 4 bases from J, with 14 bases between. The CDR3 has 14 residues.

The gene calls are TRBV6-4 and TRBJ2-1; 8 bases line up with TRBD2. Unmatched junction bases numbered 8, after V lost 2 bases and J lost 8 bases. Germline values: CDR1 MRHNA, CDR2 SNTAGT. This CDR3 contains 15 residues. Written as DNA, the CDR3 is TGTGCCAGCAGTGACAGCGGGGGAGGCTTGGATGAGCAGTTCTTC. Amino acids: CASSDSGGGLDEQFF.

The V gene is TRBV6-1, the J gene TRBJ2-7; the D gene is possibly TRBD2 (6 bases). Trimming removed 1 base from V and 3 bases from J, with 13 bases in between. The CDR3 is made up of 15 amino acids. Germline CDR1 and CDR2: MNHNS and SASEGT. CDR3 sequence (DNA): TGTGCCAGCAGTGAAGGACTAGATGGGTACTACGAGCAGTACTTC. This translates into CASSEGLDGYYEQYF.

The genes are TRBV18 and TRBJ2-2; D uncertain. The CDR3 sequence is 16 residues long. With 1 base removed from V and 0 bases from J, the gap between germline ends came to 9 bases. The V gene's germline CDR1 is KGHSH and CDR2 LQKENI. The CDR3 region has the DNA TGTGCCAGCTCACCACTAGAACAGTCGAACACCGGGGAGCTGTTTTTT. Translation gives CASSPLEQSNTGELFF.

The chain combines TRBV6-1 with TRBJ1-4; D possibly corresponds to TRBD1 (6 bases). CDR1 is MNHNS, CDR2 SASEGT, per germline. The CDR3 sequence is 14 residues long. V lost 4 bases to trimming and J lost 6 bases, with 12 bases between them. The CDR3 loop reads CASSVQGLYEKLFF. The CDR3 bases are TGTGCCAGCAGTGTTCAGGGGCTTTATGAAAAACTGTTTTTT.

V and J are TRBV28 and TRBJ2-1; 7 positions match TRBD2. From germline, CDR1 is MDHEN and CDR2 SYDVKM. There are 16 residues in the CDR3. J lost 6 bases, V lost 5 bases, and 13 bases had no gene match. The CDR3 sequence: CASSRSSGLWGNEQFF. The CDR3, as DNA: TGTGCCAGCAGTCGATCTAGCGGCCTTTGGGGCAATGAGCAGTTCTTC.

The chain couples TRBV2 to TRBJ2-7, with D tentatively TRBD1 (8 bases). This CDR3 has 15 amino acids. V lost 6 bases, J lost 3 bases, and 18 bases lay in between. Germline lookup yields CDR1 SNHLY and CDR2 FYNNEI. For the CDR3, the DNA is TGTGCCAGCAGGGGGGGGACAGGCGGGTTCTACGAGCAGTACTTC. Protein product: CASRGGTGGFYEQYF.

The V call is TRBV2, the J call TRBJ1-5, with D possibly TRBD1 on 6 matching bases. The CDR3 is 13 residues long. V gave up 5 bases and J gave up 4 bases, with 9 bases separating them. CDR1 SNHLY and CDR2 FYNNEI come from the germline V gene. CDR3 in amino acids: CASSPTGNQPQHF. For the CDR3, the DNA is TGTGCCAGCAGTCCGACAGGTAATCAGCCCCAGCATTTT.

V and J are TRBV6-5 and TRBJ2-5, with D hard to call. The J call may be mistaken, given a closer DNA end match to TRBJ2-7. From germline, CDR1 is MNHEY and CDR2 SVGAGI. The CDR3 sequence is 14 residues long. CDR3 in DNA: TGTGCCAGCAGTTACTCGAAGTGGGGCTACGAGCAGTACTTC. Its protein product is CASSYSKWGYEQYF.